The 15 T cell receptor beta chains below come from one sample, sequenced in a study of radiotherapy plus CTLA-4 blockade in lung cancer. Some clones are missing from TCRdb's copy, which holds only in-frame ones; the method was immunoSEQ multiplex PCR. Of 24,000 or so clones in the sample, less than 80% were seen once. Sequencing was performed on peripheral blood, taken from a patient treated with radiotherapy plus ipilimumab. The receptors shown here come from a human donor with non-small cell lung cancer whose response to radiotherapy plus ipilimumab could not be evaluated.

This sequence joins TRBV7-4 and TRBJ1-3; D ambiguous. With 5 bases removed from V and 3 bases from J, the gap between germline ends came to 2 bases. CDR3 size: 11 residues. Germline-derived CDR1 and CDR2 are SGHVT and SQSDAQ. The CDR3 protein is CASSRGNTIYF. DNA of the CDR3: TGTGCCAGCAGCCGTGGAAACACCATATATTTT.

The rearrangement links TRBV9 to TRBJ2-1; 11 nucleotides line up with TRBD1. CDR1 and CDR2 from the germline V gene are SGDLS and YYNGEE. The CDR3 length is 17 residues. V gave up 3 bases and J gave up 3 bases; unmatched junction bases: 8. The CDR3 coding sequence is TGTGCCAGCAGCGGACTGGGGGACAGGGGGTTCTACAATGAGCAGTTCTTC. Protein sequence: CASSGLGDRGFYNEQFF.

The rearrangement links TRBV27 to TRBJ2-7, with 7 bases identical to TRBD2. This CDR3 region has 14 residues. Germline V gene data show CDR1 as MNHEY and CDR2 as SMNVEV (reference sequence). V lost 0 bases, J lost 3 bases, and 2 bases stayed unmatched. CDR3 sequence: CASSLSSGGYEQYF. CDR3 DNA sequence: TGTGCCAGCAGTTTATCTTCGGGAGGCTACGAGCAGTACTTC.

The chain has TRBV10-1 and TRBJ2-5, with 8 bases that match TRBD2. Germline V gene data show CDR1 as WNHNN and CDR2 as SYGVQD (reference sequence). The CDR3 is made up of 15 amino acids. V gave up 0 bases and J gave up 5 bases; unmatched junction bases: 5. The CDR3 loop is CASSESRAGAETQYF. CDR3 nucleotides: TGCGCCAGCAGTGAGTCCAGAGCGGGAGCTGAGACCCAGTACTTC.

The V and J genes are TRBV27 and TRBJ1-4, with 9 bases lining up with TRBD1. The CDR3 extends over 15 amino acids. CDR1 and CDR2 from the germline V gene are MNHEY and SMNVEV (reference sequence). Trimming cost V 5 bases and J 6 bases; bases outside gene matches: 7. CDR3 in DNA: TGTGCCAGCAGTGAAAACAGGGGGCGTGATGAAAAACTGTTTTTT. Its translation: CASSENRGRDEKLFF.

The chain is built from TRBV28 and TRBJ2-1, with TRBD2 identical over 12 bases. CDR1 and CDR2 from the germline V gene are MDHEN and SYDVKM. Trimming took 7 bases from V and 6 from J; bases not matched to a gene: 7. The CDR3 loop spans 15 amino acids. CDR3: CASTPSGRGGNEQFF. In DNA form, the CDR3 reads TGTGCCAGCACCCCTAGCGGGAGGGGGGGCAATGAGCAGTTCTTC.

V and J are TRBV9 and TRBJ1-2; 9 positions match TRBD1. Germline lookup yields CDR1 SGDLS and CDR2 YYNGEE. CDR3 length: 16 residues. Trimming took 3 bases from V and 8 from J; bases not matched to a gene: 14. CDR3 in amino acids: CASSENARDRVSGYTF. Here the CDR3 DNA reads TGTGCCAGCAGCGAAAACGCCCGGGACAGGGTTTCGGGCTACACCTTC.

This clone was detected only a few times. The CDR3 nucleotides read TGTGCCAGCAGTGACTCCGGACTAGCGGGATCCGGTTTCAATGAGCAGTTCTTC. It codes for CASSDSGLAGSGFNEQFF. The chain recombines TRBV6-4 with TRBJ2-1; TRBD2 matches 12 bases. CDR1 and CDR2 from the germline V gene are MRHNA and SNTAGT. The CDR3 spans 18 residues. With 0 bases clipped from V and 6 bases from J, the junction kept 9 bases outside the gene matches.

CDR3 in amino acids: CASSFSGTSYEQYF. DNA of the CDR3: TGTGCCAGCAGCTTCAGCGGGACGTCCTACGAGCAGTACTTC. The chain is built from TRBV11-3 and TRBJ2-7; TRBD2 agrees at 7 bases. This CDR3 comprises 14 residues. Losses at the gene ends were 3 bases for V and 1 base for J; bases not matched to a gene: 3. The germline V gene has CDR1 SGHNT and CDR2 YENEEA. Supplemented by reference TRBV11-3 and TRBJ2-7, the full variable domain reads EAGVVQSPRYKIIEKKQPVAFWCNPISGHNTLYWYLQNLGQGPELLIRYENEEAVDDSQLPKDRFSAERLKGVDSTLKIQPAELGDSAVYLCASSFSGTSYEQYFGPGTRLTVT.

The chain joins TRBV2 to TRBJ2-3; 9 positions match TRBD2. There are 14 residues in the CDR3. Germline assignment: CDR1 SNHLY and CDR2 FYNNEI. The V gene end was trimmed by 4 bases and the J gene end by 8 bases; junction bases not matched to a gene: 7. The CDR3 loop is CASSVTSGAGTQYF. The CDR3 DNA sequence: TGTGCCAGCAGTGTGACTAGCGGCGCAGGTACGCAGTATTTT.

The chain is built from TRBV19 and TRBJ1-5; perhaps TRBD1 as D (6 bases). There are 19 residues in the CDR3. Germline lookup yields CDR1 LNHDA and CDR2 SQIVND (reference sequence). Trimming left V 6 bases short and J 3 bases short, with 27 bases between. The CDR3 loop is CASRPVGGGAGRVNQPQHF. For the CDR3, the DNA is TGTGCCAGTAGGCCGGTTGGTGGGGGGGCCGGTAGGGTCAATCAGCCCCAGCATTTT. The full variable domain, its missing parts supplied by reference TRBV19 and TRBJ1-5, is DGGITQSPKYLFRKEGQNVTLSCEQNLNHDAMYWYRQDPGQGLRLIYYSQIVNDFQKGDIAEGYSVSREKKESFPLTVTSAQKNPTAFYLCASRPVGGGAGRVNQPQHFGDGTRLSIL.

This chain joins TRBV27 and TRBJ2-6; 7 bases map to TRBD1. This CDR3 contains 15 residues. Germline CDR1 is MNHEY and CDR2 is SMNVEV (reference sequence). Trimming cost V 6 bases and J 2 bases; bases outside gene matches: 4. CDR3 nucleotide sequence: TGTGCCAGCAGCCGCCAGGGGGCTGGGGCCAACGTCCTGACTTTC. Translation: CASSRQGAGANVLTF.

The chain links TRBV10-3 to TRBJ2-7; 9 bases map to TRBD1. V lost 7 bases and J lost 3; bases outside the gene matches: 7. CDR1 and CDR2 from the germline V gene are ENHRY and SYGVKD. The CDR3 runs 14 residues. The CDR3 spells CAIMTTGGFYEQYF. CDR3 DNA sequence: TGTGCCATCATGACGACAGGGGGTTTCTACGAGCAGTACTTC.

V is TRBV2 and J is TRBJ2-1, with D possibly matching TRBD2 (5 bases). Per the germline V gene, CDR1 is SNHLY and CDR2 is FYNNEI. With 6 bases removed from V and 0 bases from J, the gap between germline ends came to 9 bases. CDR3 length equals 14 residues. The CDR3 bases are TGTGCCAGCAGAGAGGGCGGCTCCTACAATGAGCAGTTCTTC. Translated, it gives CASREGGSYNEQFF.

This chain uses TRBV27 with TRBJ2-4, with 7 bases identical to TRBD1. The V and J ends lost 4 bases and 6 bases, in that order; junction bases with no gene match: 3. Germline CDR1 is MNHEY and CDR2 is SMNVEV (reference sequence). This CDR3 spans 13 amino acids. CDR3 sequence (DNA): TGTGCCAGCAGTTCAAGACAGGGAAACATTCAGTACTTC. Amino acid sequence: CASSSRQGNIQYF.